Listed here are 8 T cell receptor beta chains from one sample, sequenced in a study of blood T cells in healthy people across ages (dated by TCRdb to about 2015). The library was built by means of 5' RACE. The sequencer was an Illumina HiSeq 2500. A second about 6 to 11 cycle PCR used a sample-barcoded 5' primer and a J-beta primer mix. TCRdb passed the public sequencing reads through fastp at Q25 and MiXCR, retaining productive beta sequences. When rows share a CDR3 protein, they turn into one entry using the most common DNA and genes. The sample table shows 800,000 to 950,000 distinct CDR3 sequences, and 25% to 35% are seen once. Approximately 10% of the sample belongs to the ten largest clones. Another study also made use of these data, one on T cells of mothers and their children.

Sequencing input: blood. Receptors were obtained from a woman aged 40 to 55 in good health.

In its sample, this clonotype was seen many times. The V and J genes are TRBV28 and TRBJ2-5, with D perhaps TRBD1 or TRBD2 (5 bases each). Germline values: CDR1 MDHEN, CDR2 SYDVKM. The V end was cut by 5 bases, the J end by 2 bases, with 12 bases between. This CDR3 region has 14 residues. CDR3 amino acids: CASSRRGGQETQYF. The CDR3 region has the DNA TGTGCCAGCAGTCGTCGTGGGGGACAAGAGACCCAGTACTTC.

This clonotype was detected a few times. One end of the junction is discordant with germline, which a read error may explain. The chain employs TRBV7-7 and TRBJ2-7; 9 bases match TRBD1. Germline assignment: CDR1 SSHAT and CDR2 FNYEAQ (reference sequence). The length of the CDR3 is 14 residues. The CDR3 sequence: CASSKGTGLHEQYF. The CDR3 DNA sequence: TGTGCTAGCAGCAAAGGGACAGGGCTCCACGAGCAGTACTTC. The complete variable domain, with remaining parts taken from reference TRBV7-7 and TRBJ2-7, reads GAGVSQSPRYKVTKRGQDVTLRCDPISSHATLYWYQQALGQGPEFLTYFNYEAQPDKSGLPSDRFSAERPEGSISTLTIQRTEQRDSAMYRCASSKGTGLHEQYFGPGTRLTVT.

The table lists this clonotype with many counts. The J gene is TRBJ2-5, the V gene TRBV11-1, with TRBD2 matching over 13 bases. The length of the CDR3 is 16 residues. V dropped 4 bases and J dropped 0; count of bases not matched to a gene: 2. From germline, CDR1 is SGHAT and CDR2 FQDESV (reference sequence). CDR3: CASSSGLAGDQETQYF. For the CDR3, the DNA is TGTGCCAGCAGCTCCGGACTAGCGGGGGACCAAGAGACCCAGTACTTC.

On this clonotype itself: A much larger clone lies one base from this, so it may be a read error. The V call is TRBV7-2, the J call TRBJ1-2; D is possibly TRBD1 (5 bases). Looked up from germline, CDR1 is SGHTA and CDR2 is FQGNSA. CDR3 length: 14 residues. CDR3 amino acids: CAGSFPGHTYGYTF. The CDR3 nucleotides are TGTGCCGGCAGCTTTCCCGGACACACCTATGGCTACACCTTC.

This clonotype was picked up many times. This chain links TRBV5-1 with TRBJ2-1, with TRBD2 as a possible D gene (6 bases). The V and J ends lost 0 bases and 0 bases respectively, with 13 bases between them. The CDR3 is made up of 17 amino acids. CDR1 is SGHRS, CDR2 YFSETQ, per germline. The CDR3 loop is CASSLVRGRSSYNEQFF. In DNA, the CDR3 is TGCGCCAGCAGCTTGGTGCGGGGCCGAAGCTCCTACAATGAGCAGTTCTTC.

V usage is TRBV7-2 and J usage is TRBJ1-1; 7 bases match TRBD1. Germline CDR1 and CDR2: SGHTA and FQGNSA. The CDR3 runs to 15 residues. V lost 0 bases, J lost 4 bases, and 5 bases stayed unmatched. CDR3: CASSLAQGVGTEAFF. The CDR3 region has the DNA TGTGCCAGCAGCTTAGCGCAGGGGGTAGGCACTGAAGCTTTCTTT.

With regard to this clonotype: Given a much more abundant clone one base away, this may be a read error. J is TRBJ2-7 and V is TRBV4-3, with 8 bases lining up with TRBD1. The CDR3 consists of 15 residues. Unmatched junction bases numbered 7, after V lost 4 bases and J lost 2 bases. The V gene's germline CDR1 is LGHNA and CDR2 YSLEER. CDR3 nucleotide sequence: TGCGCCAGCAGCCGGTTCCGGGACAGGCCCTACGAGCAGTACTTC. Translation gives CASSRFRDRPYEQYF.

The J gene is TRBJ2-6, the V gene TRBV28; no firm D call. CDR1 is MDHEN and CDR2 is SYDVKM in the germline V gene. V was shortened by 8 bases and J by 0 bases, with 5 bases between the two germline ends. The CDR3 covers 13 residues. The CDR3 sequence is CASGYSGANVLTF. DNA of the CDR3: TGTGCCAGCGGGTACTCTGGGGCCAACGTCCTGACTTTC.